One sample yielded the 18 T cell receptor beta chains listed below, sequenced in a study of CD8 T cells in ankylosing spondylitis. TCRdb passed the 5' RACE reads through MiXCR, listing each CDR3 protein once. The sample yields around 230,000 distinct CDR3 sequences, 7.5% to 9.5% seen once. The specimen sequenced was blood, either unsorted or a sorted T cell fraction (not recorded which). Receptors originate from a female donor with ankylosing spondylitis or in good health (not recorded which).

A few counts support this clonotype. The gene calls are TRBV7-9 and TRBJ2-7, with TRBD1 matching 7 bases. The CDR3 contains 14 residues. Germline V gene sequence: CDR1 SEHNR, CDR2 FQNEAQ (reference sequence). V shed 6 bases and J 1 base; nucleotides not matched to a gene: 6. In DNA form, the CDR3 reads TGTGCCAGCAGTCGGACAGGAAAGTCCTACGAGCAGTACTTC. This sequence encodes CASSRTGKSYEQYF.

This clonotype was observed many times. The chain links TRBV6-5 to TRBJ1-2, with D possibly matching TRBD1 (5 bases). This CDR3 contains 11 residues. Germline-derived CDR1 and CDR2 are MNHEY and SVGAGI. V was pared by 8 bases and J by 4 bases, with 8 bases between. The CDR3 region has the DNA TGTGCCAGCGGGGACGGCTATGGCTACACCTTC. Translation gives CASGDGYGYTF.

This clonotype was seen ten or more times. CDR3 nucleotides: TGTGCCAGCAGTCCTCATACGAAGGGCTACACCTTC. Protein: CASSPHTKGYTF. The chain recombines TRBV7-8 with TRBJ1-2, with no clear D. The CDR3 runs to 12 residues. V shed 6 bases and J shed 8 bases, with 13 bases lying between them. Per germline, CDR1 SGHVS and CDR2 FQNEAQ.

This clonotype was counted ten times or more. CDR3 region: CASSQDFRVGEQFF. The CDR3 DNA reads as TGCGCCAGCAGCCAAGACTTTAGGGTGGGTGAGCAGTTCTTC. The chain couples TRBV4-3 to TRBJ2-1; D remains unclear. The ends were cut back, 0 bases at V and 9 bases at J, with 12 bases in the middle. Germline CDR1 is LGHNA and CDR2 is YSLEER. The CDR3 contains 14 residues.

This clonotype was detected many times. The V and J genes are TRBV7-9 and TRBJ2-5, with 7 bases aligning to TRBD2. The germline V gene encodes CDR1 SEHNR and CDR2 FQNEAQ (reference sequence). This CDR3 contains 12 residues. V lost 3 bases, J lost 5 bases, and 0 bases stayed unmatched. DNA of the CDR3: TGTGCCAGCAGCTTCGGGAGGGAGACCCAGTACTTC. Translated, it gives CASSFGRETQYF.

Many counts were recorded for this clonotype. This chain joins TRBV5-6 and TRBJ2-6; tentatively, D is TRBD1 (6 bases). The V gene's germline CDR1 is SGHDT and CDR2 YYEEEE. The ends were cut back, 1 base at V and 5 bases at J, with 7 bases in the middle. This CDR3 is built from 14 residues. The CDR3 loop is CASSLTGRANVLTF. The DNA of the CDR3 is TGTGCCAGCAGCTTGACAGGGAGGGCCAACGTCCTGACTTTC.

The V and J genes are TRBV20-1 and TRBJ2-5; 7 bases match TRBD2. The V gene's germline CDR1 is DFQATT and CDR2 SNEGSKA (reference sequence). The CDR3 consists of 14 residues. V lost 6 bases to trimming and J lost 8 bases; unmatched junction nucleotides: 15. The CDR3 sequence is CSAERGEGGDTQYF. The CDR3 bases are TGCAGTGCCGAGAGAGGGGAGGGTGGGGACACCCAGTACTTC.

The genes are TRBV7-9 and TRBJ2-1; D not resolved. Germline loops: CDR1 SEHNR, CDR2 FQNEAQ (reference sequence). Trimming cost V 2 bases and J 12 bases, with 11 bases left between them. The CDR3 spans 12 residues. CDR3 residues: CASSLFTEVQFF. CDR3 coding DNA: TGTGCCAGCAGCTTATTCACCGAGGTGCAGTTCTTC.

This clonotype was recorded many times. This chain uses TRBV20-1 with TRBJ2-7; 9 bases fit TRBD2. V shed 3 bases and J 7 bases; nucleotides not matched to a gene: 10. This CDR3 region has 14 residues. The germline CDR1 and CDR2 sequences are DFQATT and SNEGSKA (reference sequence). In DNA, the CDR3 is TGCAGTGCTAGCCGACTAGCGGAGGGGGGAGAGCAGTACTTC. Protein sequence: CSASRLAEGGEQYF.

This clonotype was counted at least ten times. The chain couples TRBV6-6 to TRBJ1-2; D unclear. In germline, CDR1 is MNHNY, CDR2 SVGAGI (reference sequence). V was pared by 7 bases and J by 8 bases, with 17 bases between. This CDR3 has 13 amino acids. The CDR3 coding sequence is TGTGCCAGCAACGCTGATCTGACCCCGGGCTACACCTTC. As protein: CASNADLTPGYTF.

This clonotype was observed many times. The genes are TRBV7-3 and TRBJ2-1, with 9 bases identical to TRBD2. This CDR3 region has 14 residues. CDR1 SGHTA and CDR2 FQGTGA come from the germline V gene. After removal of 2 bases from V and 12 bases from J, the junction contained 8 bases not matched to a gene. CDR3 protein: CASSLAGGQPPQFF. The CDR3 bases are TGTGCCAGCAGCTTAGCGGGAGGGCAGCCTCCGCAGTTCTTC.

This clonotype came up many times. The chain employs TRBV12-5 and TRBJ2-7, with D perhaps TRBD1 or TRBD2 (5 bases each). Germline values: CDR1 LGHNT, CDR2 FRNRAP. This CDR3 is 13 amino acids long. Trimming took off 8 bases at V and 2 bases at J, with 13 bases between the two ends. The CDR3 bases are TGTGCTAGTCTCTCCCCGGGGCCCTACGAGCAGTACTTC. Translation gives CASLSPGPYEQYF. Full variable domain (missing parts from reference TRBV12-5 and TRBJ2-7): DARVTQTPRHKVTEMGQEVTMRCQPILGHNTVFWYRQTMMQGLELLAYFRNRAPLDDSGMPKDRFSAEMPDATLATLKIQPSEPRDSAVYFCASLSPGPYEQYFGPGTRLTVT.

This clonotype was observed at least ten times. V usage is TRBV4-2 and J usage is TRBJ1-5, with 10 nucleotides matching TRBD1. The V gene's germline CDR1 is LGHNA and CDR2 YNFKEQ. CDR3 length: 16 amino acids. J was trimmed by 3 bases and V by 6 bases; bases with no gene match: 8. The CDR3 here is CASSPGTGATNQPQHF. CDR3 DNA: TGTGCCAGCAGTCCCGGGACAGGGGCCACCAATCAGCCCCAGCATTTT.

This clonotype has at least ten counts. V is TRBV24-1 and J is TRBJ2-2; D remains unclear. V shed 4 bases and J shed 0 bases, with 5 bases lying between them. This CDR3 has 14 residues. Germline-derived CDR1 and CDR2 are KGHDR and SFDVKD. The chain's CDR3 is CATSETSNTGELFF. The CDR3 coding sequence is TGTGCCACCAGTGAGACTTCGAACACCGGGGAGCTGTTTTTT.

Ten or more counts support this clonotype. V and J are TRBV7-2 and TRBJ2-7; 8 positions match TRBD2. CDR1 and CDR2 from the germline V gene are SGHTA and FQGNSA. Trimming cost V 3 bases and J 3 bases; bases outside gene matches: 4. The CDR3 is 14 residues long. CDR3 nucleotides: TGTGCCAGCAGCTTTACGACTAGCGACTACGAGCAGTACTTC. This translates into CASSFTTSDYEQYF. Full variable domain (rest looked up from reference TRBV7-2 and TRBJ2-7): GAGVSQSPSNKVTEKGKDVELRCDPISGHTALYWYRQSLGQGLEFLIYFQGNSAPDKSGLPSDRFSAERTGGSVSTLTIQRTQQEDSAVYLCASSFTTSDYEQYFGPGTRLTVT.

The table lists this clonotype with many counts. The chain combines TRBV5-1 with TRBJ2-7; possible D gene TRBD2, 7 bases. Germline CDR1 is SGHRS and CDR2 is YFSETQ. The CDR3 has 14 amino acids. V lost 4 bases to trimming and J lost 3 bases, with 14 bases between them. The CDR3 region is CASSLLATGYEQYF. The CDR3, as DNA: TGCGCCAGCAGCCTACTAGCGACAGGCTACGAGCAGTACTTC.

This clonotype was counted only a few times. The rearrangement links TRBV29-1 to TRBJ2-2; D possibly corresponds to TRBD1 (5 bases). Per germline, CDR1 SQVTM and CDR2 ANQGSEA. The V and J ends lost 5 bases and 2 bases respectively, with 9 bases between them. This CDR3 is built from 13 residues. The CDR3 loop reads CSVLQVNTGELFF. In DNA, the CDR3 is TGCAGCGTTCTACAGGTCAACACCGGGGAGCTGTTTTTT.

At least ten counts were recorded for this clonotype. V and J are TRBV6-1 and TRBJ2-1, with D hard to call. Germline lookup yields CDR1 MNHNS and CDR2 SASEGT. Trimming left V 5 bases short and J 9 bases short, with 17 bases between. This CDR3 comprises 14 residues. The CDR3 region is CASSPTRTVGEQFF. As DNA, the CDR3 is TGTGCCAGCAGTCCAACTCGGACGGTCGGTGAGCAGTTCTTC.